This T cell receptor beta chain was sequenced in a study of T cell changes during pregnancy in multiple sclerosis. Assay: immunoSEQ multiplex PCR; the TCRdb copy retains only in-frame clones and omits some. The repertoire holds just over 40,000 clones, with 80% to 90% as singletons. Comment on this clone: Since the CDR3 does not end with the conserved phenylalanine or tryptophan, this likely comes from a read error. The limits of the CDR3 on the DNA are not certain, so only TCRdb's listed CDR3 is given.

The CDR3 is made up of 11 amino acids, end residues included. Germline loops: CDR1 SNHLY, CDR2 FYNNEI. The sample consisted of CD4+ T cells from peripheral blood mononuclear cells, taken in the first trimester of pregnancy. The rearrangement uses TRBV2 and TRBJ1-4; the DNA was not compared with TRBD1, the D call given in the table. The sequence derives from a female donor with multiple sclerosis, enrolled in a pregnancy study. CDR3 sequence reads: CASSERDRSRV.